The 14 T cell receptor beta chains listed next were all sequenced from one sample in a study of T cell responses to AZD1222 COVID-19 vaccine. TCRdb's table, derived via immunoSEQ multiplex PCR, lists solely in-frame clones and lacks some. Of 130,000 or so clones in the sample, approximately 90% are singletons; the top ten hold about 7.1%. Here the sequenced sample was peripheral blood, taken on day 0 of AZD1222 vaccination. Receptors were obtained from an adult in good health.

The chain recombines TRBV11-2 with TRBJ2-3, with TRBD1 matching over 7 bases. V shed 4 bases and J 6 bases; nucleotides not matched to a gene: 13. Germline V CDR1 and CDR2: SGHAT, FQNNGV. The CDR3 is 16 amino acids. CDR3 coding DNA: TGTGCCAGCAGCTACTTTAGCGAGGGGGCGGTCGATACGCAGTATTTT. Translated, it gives CASSYFSEGAVDTQYF.

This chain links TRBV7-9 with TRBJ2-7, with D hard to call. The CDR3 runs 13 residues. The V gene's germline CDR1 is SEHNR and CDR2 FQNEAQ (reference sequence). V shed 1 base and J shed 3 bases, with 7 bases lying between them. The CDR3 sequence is CASSLGQIYEQYF. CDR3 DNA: TGTGCCAGCAGCTTAGGTCAGATCTACGAGCAGTACTTC.

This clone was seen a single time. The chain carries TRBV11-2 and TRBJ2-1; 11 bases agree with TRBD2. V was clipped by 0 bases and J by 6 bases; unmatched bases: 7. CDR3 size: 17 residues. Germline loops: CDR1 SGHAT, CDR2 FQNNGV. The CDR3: CASSLEVAGGPVNEQFF. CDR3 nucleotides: TGTGCCAGCAGCTTAGAGGTAGCGGGGGGGCCGGTCAATGAGCAGTTCTTC.

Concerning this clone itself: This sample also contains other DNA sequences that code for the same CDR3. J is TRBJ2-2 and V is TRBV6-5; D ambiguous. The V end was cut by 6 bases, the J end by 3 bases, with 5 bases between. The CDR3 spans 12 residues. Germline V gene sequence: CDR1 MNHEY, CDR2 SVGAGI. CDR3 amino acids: CASSGYTGELFF. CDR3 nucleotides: TGTGCCAGCAGCGGATACACCGGGGAGCTGTTTTTT.

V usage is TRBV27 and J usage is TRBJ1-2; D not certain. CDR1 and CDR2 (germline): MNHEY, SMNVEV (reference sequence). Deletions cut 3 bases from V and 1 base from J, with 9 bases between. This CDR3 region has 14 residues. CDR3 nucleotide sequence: TGTGCCAGCAGTTTGGCGCCTTTTAACTATGGCTACACCTTC. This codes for CASSLAPFNYGYTF.

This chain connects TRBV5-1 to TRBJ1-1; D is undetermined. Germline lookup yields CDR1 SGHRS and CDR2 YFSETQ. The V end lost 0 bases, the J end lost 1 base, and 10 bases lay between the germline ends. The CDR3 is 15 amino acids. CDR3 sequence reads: CASSLAQRENTEAFF. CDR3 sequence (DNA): TGCGCCAGCAGCTTGGCCCAGAGGGAGAACACTGAAGCTTTCTTT.

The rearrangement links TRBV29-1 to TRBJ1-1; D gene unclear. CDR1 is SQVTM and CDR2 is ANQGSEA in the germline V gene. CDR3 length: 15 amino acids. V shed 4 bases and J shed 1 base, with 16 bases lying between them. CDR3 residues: CSVVSGEWGNTEAFF. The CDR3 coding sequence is TGCAGCGTTGTATCTGGGGAATGGGGGAACACTGAAGCTTTCTTT. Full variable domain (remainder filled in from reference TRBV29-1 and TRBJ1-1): SAVISQKPSRDICQRGTSLTIQCQVDSQVTMMFWYRQQPGQSLTLIATANQGSEATYESGFVIDKFPISRPNLTFSTLTVSNMSPEDSSIYLCSVVSGEWGNTEAFFGQGTRLTVV.

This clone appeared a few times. The CDR3 DNA sequence: TGTGCCAGCAGTGTCTCCCAACAGACTGAAGCTTTCTTT. It translates to CASSVSQQTEAFF. The genes are TRBV6-4 and TRBJ1-1; D is unresolved. The V gene lost 4 bases and the J gene lost 5 bases, with 11 bases spanning the gap. The CDR3 loop spans 13 amino acids. Germline V lookup: CDR1 MRHNA, CDR2 SNTAGT.

In DNA, the CDR3 is TGTGCCAGCAGTGACTCACGACAGGGAACCCATGGCTACACCTTC. This sequence encodes CASSDSRQGTHGYTF. V gene TRBV6-4 combines with J gene TRBJ1-2; 7 bases fit TRBD1. The trim removed 0 bases at V and 6 bases at J, leaving 7 bases unmatched. There are 15 residues in the CDR3. The germline V gene encodes CDR1 MRHNA and CDR2 SNTAGT.

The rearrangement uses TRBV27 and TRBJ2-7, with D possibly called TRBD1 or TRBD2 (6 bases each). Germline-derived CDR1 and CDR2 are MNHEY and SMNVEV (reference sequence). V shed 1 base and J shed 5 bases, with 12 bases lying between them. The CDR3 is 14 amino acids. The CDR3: CASSLFRGGNEQYF. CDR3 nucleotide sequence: TGTGCCAGCAGTTTATTCAGGGGAGGTAACGAGCAGTACTTC.

The CDR3 region has the DNA TGCGCCAGCAGCTTCATACCAGGGACATCCGGGGCCAACGTCCTGACTTTC. This encodes CASSFIPGTSGANVLTF. The rearrangement links TRBV5-1 to TRBJ2-6; perhaps TRBD1 as D (6 bases). Deletions cut 2 bases from V and 4 bases from J, with 16 bases between. This CDR3 region has 17 residues. Per the germline V gene, CDR1 is SGHRS and CDR2 is YFSETQ.

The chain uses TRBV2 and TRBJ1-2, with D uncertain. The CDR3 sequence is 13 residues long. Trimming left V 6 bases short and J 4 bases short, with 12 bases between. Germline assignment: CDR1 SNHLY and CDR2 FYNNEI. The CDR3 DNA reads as TGTGCCAGCAGCGACGGACTCAGCTATGGCTACACCTTC. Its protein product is CASSDGLSYGYTF.

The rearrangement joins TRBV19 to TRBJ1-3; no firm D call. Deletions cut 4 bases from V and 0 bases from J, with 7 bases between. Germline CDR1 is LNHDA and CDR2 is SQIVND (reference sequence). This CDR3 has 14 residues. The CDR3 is CASSTTSSGNTIYF. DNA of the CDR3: TGTGCCAGTAGTACCACCAGCTCTGGAAACACCATATATTTT. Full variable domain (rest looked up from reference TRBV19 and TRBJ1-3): DGGITQSPKYLFRKEGQNVTLSCEQNLNHDAMYWYRQDPGQGLRLIYYSQIVNDFQKGDIAEGYSVSREKKESFPLTVTSAQKNPTAFYLCASSTTSSGNTIYFGEGSWLTVV.

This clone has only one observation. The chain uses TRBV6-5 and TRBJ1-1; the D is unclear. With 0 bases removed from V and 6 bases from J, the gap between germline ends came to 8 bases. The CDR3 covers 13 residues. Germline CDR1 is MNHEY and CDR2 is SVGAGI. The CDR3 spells CASSYSEFAEAFF. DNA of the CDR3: TGTGCCAGCAGTTACTCTGAATTTGCTGAAGCTTTCTTT.